This is a list of T cell receptor beta chains from one sample in a study of identical twins. One entry per CDR3 protein results from TCRdb running MiXCR on the 5' RACE reads. The table lists around 570,000 distinct CDR3 sequences, around 9.6% of them singletons. These sequences were also reported in another study, on yellow fever vaccine responses in identical twins.

Sequencing was carried out using PBMCs. All receptors derive from a woman younger than 35 in good health. CDR3s include the opening cysteine and the closing phenylalanine or tryptophan. The D gene is left open where the match is weak. The size of a clone is reported for some rows only, either as once, few or many, or as a class for expanded clones.

v_gene	j_gene	abundance	d_gene	CDR3aa	CDR3nt
TRBV5-1	TRBJ2-5	many	TRBD1	CASRLGQGVSLEVETQYF	TGCGCCAGCAGACTCGGGCAGGGGGTATCATTAGAGGTAGAGACCCAGTACTTC
TRBV2	TRBJ2-1	many	.	CASYGNSLGDEQFF	TGTGCCAGCTACGGGAATTCCCTCGGGGATGAGCAGTTCTTC
TRBV27	TRBJ1-1	few	.	CASSFDRPGMNTEAFF	TGTGCCAGCAGTTTCGACAGGCCGGGAATGAACACTGAAGCTTTCTTT
TRBV5-1	TRBJ2-1	many	.	CASSSSGVSYNEQFF	TGCGCCAGCAGCTCCTCGGGGGTCTCCTACAATGAGCAGTTCTTC
TRBV29-1	TRBJ2-1	.	TRBD2	CSVMGGLAGSYNEQFF	TGCAGCGTTATGGGGGGTCTAGCGGGCTCCTACAATGAGCAGTTCTTC
TRBV28	TRBJ2-3	.	TRBD1	CASSTPAGQGPDTQYF	TGTGCCAGCAGTACCCCCGCGGGACAGGGCCCAGATACGCAGTATTTT
TRBV29-1	TRBJ2-7	many	TRBD1	CSVVGGTGGYEQYF	TGCAGCGTTGTTGGCGGGACAGGGGGGTACGAGCAGTACTTC
TRBV5-1	TRBJ2-3	.	.	CASSLGSQGPDTQYF	TGCGCCAGCAGCTTGGGGAGTCAGGGGCCGGATACGCAGTATTTT
TRBV12-3/TRBV12-4	TRBJ2-3	many	TRBD2	CASSFDSGSTDTQYF	TGTGCCAGCAGTTTTGATAGCGGGAGCACAGATACGCAGTATTTT
TRBV20-1	TRBJ2-7	many	TRBD2	CSASGLAGGSYEQYF	TGCAGTGCTAGTGGACTAGCGGGGGGCTCCTACGAGCAGTACTTC
TRBV6-4	TRBJ2-2	.	.	CASRKQGSNTGELFF	TGTGCCAGCAGAAAACAGGGTTCGAACACCGGGGAGCTGTTTTTT
TRBV4-3	TRBJ1-5	few	.	CASSQDRGDLSNQPQHF	TGCGCCAGCAGCCAAGACAGAGGCGATTTGAGCAATCAGCCCCAGCATTTT
TRBV12-3/TRBV12-4	TRBJ2-1	.	.	CASTPRHNEQFF	TGTGCCAGCACCCCCCGTCACAATGAGCAGTTCTTC
TRBV11-1	TRBJ2-5	.	.	CASSSKTGTLGNEETQYF	TGTGCCAGCAGCTCAAAAACCGGGACCCTTGGCAATGAAGAGACCCAGTACTTC
TRBV4-3	TRBJ2-1	few	.	CASSQDRGDYNEQFF	TGCGCCAGCAGCCAAGATAGGGGTGACTACAATGAGCAGTTCTTC
TRBV5-4	TRBJ2-1	.	TRBD1	CASSHPGGWNEQFF	TGTGCCAGCAGCCATCCAGGGGGCTGGAATGAGCAGTTCTTC
TRBV12-3/TRBV12-4	TRBJ2-7	many	TRBD1	CASSLTGTGGREQYF	TGTGCCAGCAGTTTAACCGGGACAGGGGGCCGCGAGCAGTACTTC
TRBV27	TRBJ2-7	.	.	CASWWEVADYEQYF	TGTGCCAGCTGGTGGGAGGTAGCGGATTACGAGCAGTACTTC
TRBV20-1	TRBJ2-1	.	.	CSANLYPPTDEQFF	TGCAGTGCTAATCTGTACCCCCCCACCGATGAGCAGTTCTTC
TRBV25-1	TRBJ2-7	.	.	CASSEFWAESYEQYF	TGTGCCAGCAGTGAATTCTGGGCTGAAAGCTACGAGCAGTACTTC
TRBV4-2	TRBJ1-2	.	.	CASSQAPHGGSNYGYTF	TGTGCCAGCAGCCAAGCCCCCCATGGGGGGAGTAACTATGGCTACACCTTC
TRBV9	TRBJ2-2	many	TRBD1	CASSQLTGPPGELFF	TGTGCCAGCAGTCAGCTGACAGGGCCTCCCGGGGAGCTGTTTTTT
TRBV5-6	TRBJ2-7	many	TRBD1	CASSLRQGSYEQYF	TGTGCCAGCAGCTTGAGACAGGGATCCTACGAGCAGTACTTC
TRBV20-1	TRBJ2-2	many	TRBD1	CSATGQGRRTGELFF	TGCAGTGCCACGGGACAGGGGCGTCGGACCGGGGAGCTGTTTTTT
TRBV27	TRBJ2-3	.	.	CASSWSPGTDTQYF	TGTGCCAGCAGTTGGTCCCCTGGCACAGATACGCAGTATTTT
TRBV5-1	TRBJ2-5	few	TRBD1	CASSLGDRAETQYF	TGCGCCAGCAGCTTGGGAGACAGGGCAGAGACCCAGTACTTC
TRBV7-2	TRBJ1-1	many	.	CASSPFQGVTEAFF	TGTGCCAGCAGCCCCTTTCAGGGTGTAACTGAAGCTTTCTTT
TRBV20-1	TRBJ2-5	.	TRBD2	CSVSGRAEETQYF	TGCAGTGTGAGTGGGAGGGCCGAGGAGACCCAGTACTTC
TRBV29-1	TRBJ2-7	many	TRBD1	CSGTWTGYEQYF	TGCAGCGGGACTTGGACAGGATACGAGCAGTACTTC
TRBV5-1	TRBJ2-2	many	.	CASSLAGAPVGELFF	TGCGCCAGCAGCTTGGCGGGGGCCCCCGTCGGGGAGCTGTTTTTT
TRBV10-1	TRBJ2-7	many	TRBD2	CASSEYTSGSYEQYF	TGCGCCAGCAGTGAGTATACTAGCGGTTCCTACGAGCAGTACTTC
TRBV7-2	TRBJ2-7	.	.	CASSLISFEQYF	TGTGCCAGCAGCTTAATCTCGTTCGAGCAGTACTTC
TRBV29-1	TRBJ2-3	.	.	CSVVRDLTQYF	TGCAGCGTAGTAAGAGATCTAACGCAGTATTTT
TRBV3-1	TRBJ2-1	many	.	CASSQEPDNNEQFF	TGTGCCAGCAGCCAAGAGCCGGACAACAATGAGCAGTTCTTC
TRBV2	TRBJ2-1	many	.	CASSDPRVRNEQFF	TGTGCCAGCAGTGATCCCAGGGTGCGAAATGAGCAGTTCTTC
TRBV12-3/TRBV12-4	TRBJ2-2	many	.	CASKRGGTNTGELFF	TGTGCCAGCAAAAGGGGCGGAACGAACACCGGGGAGCTGTTTTTT
TRBV4-3	TRBJ2-1	.	TRBD2	CASSQTSGRSSNEQFF	TGCGCCAGCAGCCAAACTAGCGGGAGATCTAGCAATGAGCAGTTCTTC
TRBV6-2/TRBV6-3	TRBJ2-1	.	.	CASSPGVEGDYNEQFF	TGTGCCAGCAGTCCTGGGGTGGAGGGAGACTACAATGAGCAGTTCTTC
TRBV5-1	TRBJ2-3	many	TRBD2	CASSLVAGGTDTQYF	TGCGCCAGCAGCTTGGTAGCGGGAGGCACAGATACGCAGTATTTT
TRBV12-3/TRBV12-4	TRBJ2-3	.	TRBD1	CASSLALGQIISTDTQYF	TGTGCCAGCAGTTTAGCGCTGGGACAGATAATTAGCACAGATACGCAGTATTTT
TRBV29-1	TRBJ2-3	few	TRBD2	CSVRLAADTQYF	TGCAGCGTGAGACTAGCGGCAGATACGCAGTATTTT
TRBV25-1	TRBJ2-3	few	.	CASGKRGSSSTDTQYF	TGTGCCAGCGGGAAACGGGGGTCCTCTAGCACAGATACGCAGTATTTT
TRBV29-1	TRBJ2-7	many	TRBD2	CSAGLAGGYEQYF	TGCAGCGCGGGACTAGCGGGGGGCTACGAGCAGTACTTC
TRBV29-1	TRBJ2-3	.	TRBD1	CSVAPRGLGGDTQYF	TGCAGCGTTGCGCCCAGGGGGCTGGGGGGAGATACGCAGTATTTT
TRBV10-3	TRBJ2-7	few	.	CAISEAQRVSHEQYF	TGTGCCATCAGTGAGGCTCAGCGGGTTTCCCACGAGCAGTACTTC